This T cell receptor beta chain was observed in a study of blood T cell repertoires in COVID-19. The table came from immunoSEQ multiplex PCR; TCRdb's copy has only in-frame clones and leaves some out. Among some 220,000 clones listed, 70% to 90% were seen once. Patients in Seattle were enrolled during active infection, then followed longitudinally. The V gene's germline CDR1 is SEHNR and CDR2 FQNEAQ (reference sequence). V dropped 5 bases and J dropped 4 bases, with 8 bases sitting between them. CDR3 length: 12 residues. This clone was picked up many times. The TCR was taken from a man aged 50 or older with COVID-19, enrolled during active disease. Sample: peripheral blood. This chain links TRBV7-9 with TRBJ1-1, with D hard to call. In DNA, the CDR3 is TGTGCCAGCAGCCTCACCGGCACTGAAGCTTTCTTT. This gives the protein CASSLTGTEAFF.